The 23 T cell receptor beta chains presented below share a single source sample, sequenced in a study of CD8 T cells in Susac syndrome. Random hexamers were used to reverse transcribe about 0.5 to 1 ug of RNA. One entry per CDR3 protein results from TCRdb running MiXCR on the immunoSEQ multiplex PCR reads. The profile covers under 150,000 distinct CDR3 sequences, with approximately 95% appearing a single time and roughly 0.084% taken by the ten largest. The specimen was CD4+ T cells from PBMCs. Receptor source: a human donor with Susac syndrome.

This clonotype has only one observation. The gene calls are TRBV5-1 and TRBJ2-3, with TRBD2 identical over 7 bases. Germline V CDR1 and CDR2: SGHRS, YFSETQ. Trimming removed 6 bases from V and 0 bases from J; junction bases left unmatched: 10. This CDR3 is built from 16 residues. The CDR3: CASTGRGEISTDTQYF. The CDR3 nucleotides read TGCGCCAGCACTGGACGGGGGGAAATTAGCACAGATACGCAGTATTTT.

This chain uses TRBV20-1 with TRBJ1-1, with a possible D match to TRBD1 (5 bases). The CDR3 contains 14 residues. Trimming shortened V by 6 bases and J by 7 bases, and 21 bases separated the two germline ends. Per germline, CDR1 DFQATT and CDR2 SNEGSKA (reference sequence). CDR3 amino acids: CSALPGYGGSEAFF. The CDR3 DNA reads TGCAGTGCCCTCCCGGGATATGGGGGAAGTGAAGCTTTCTTT.

This chain uses TRBV3-1 with TRBJ2-7; D gene ambiguous. The V gene's germline CDR1 is LGHDT and CDR2 YNNKEL (reference sequence). The V gene lost 1 base and the J gene lost 1 base, with 11 bases spanning the gap. This CDR3 spans 15 amino acids. The CDR3 sequence: CASSQGPDTSYEQYF. CDR3 bases: TGTGCCAGCAGCCAAGGGCCCGACACGTCCTACGAGCAGTACTTC.

The chain uses TRBV27 and TRBJ2-5; possibly TRBD1 for D (6 bases). This CDR3 comprises 13 residues. Trimming left V 2 bases short and J 7 bases short, with 11 bases between. CDR1 and CDR2 (germline): MNHEY, SMNVEV (reference sequence). CDR3 region: CASSLQGYGTQYF. CDR3 bases: TGTGCCAGCAGTTTACAGGGGTACGGGACCCAGTACTTC.

The chain couples TRBV5-1 to TRBJ2-3; 12 bases are a match to TRBD2. Germline CDR1 is SGHRS and CDR2 is YFSETQ. The V gene end was trimmed by 1 base and the J gene end by 3 bases; junction bases not matched to a gene: 3. The CDR3 has 16 residues. CDR3: CASSLSTSGGTDTQYF. The DNA for the CDR3 is TGCGCCAGCAGCTTGTCTACTAGCGGGGGGACAGATACGCAGTATTTT.

The rearrangement joins TRBV2 to TRBJ1-2; no reliable D call. The CDR3 totals 13 residues. Trimming took 7 bases from V and 2 from J, leaving 11 bases between them. The germline CDR1 and CDR2 sequences are SNHLY and FYNNEI. CDR3 sequence: CASTSSPNYGYTF. For the CDR3, the DNA is TGTGCCAGCACGAGCTCCCCCAACTATGGCTACACCTTC.

The V and J genes are TRBV6-6 and TRBJ2-5; the D gene is possibly TRBD1 (6 bases). Trimming removed 8 bases from V and 1 base from J, with 14 bases in between. Per germline, CDR1 MNHNY and CDR2 SVGAGI (reference sequence). This CDR3 spans 14 amino acids. CDR3 residues: CASLKADSQETQYF. CDR3 bases: TGTGCCAGCCTAAAGGCGGACAGCCAAGAGACCCAGTACTTC.

The rearrangement uses TRBV5-4 and TRBJ1-2, with a possible D match to TRBD1 (5 bases). V was trimmed by 4 bases and J by 4 bases, leaving 14 bases between them. Germline assignment: CDR1 SGHNT and CDR2 YYREEE (reference sequence). The CDR3 consists of 14 residues. CDR3 sequence reads: CASSPPGGGYGYTF. The CDR3 DNA is TGTGCCAGCAGCCCCCCCGGGGGAGGCTATGGCTACACCTTC.

This chain links TRBV6-5 with TRBJ2-4; the D gene is possibly TRBD1 (6 bases). The CDR3 length is 16 residues. Germline lookup yields CDR1 MNHEY and CDR2 SVGAGI. V lost 0 bases and J 0 bases, leaving 9 bases between the germline ends. The CDR3 nucleotides read TGTGCCAGCAGTTACTCTGGGACACTAGCCAAAAACATTCAGTACTTC. Translation gives CASSYSGTLAKNIQYF.

The chain couples TRBV4-1 to TRBJ1-2, with TRBD1 matching over 9 bases. Losses at the gene ends were 3 bases for V and 2 bases for J; bases not matched to a gene: 4. The CDR3 has 15 amino acids. In germline, CDR1 is MGHRA, CDR2 YSYEKL. As DNA, the CDR3 is TGCGCCAGCAGCCATGTAGGACAGGGGAACTATGGCTACACCTTC. Its protein product is CASSHVGQGNYGYTF.

V and J are TRBV20-1 and TRBJ1-1; 7 bases line up with TRBD1. Germline lookup yields CDR1 DFQATT and CDR2 SNEGSKA (reference sequence). The CDR3 has 14 amino acids. Unmatched junction bases numbered 11, after V lost 6 bases and J lost 4 bases. CDR3 protein: CSAATGSTRTEAFF. CDR3 coding DNA: TGCAGTGCCGCGACAGGGTCTACGCGCACTGAAGCTTTCTTT.

The chain recombines TRBV18 with TRBJ2-2, with 8 bases identical to TRBD2. The CDR3 extends over 17 amino acids. The V gene's germline CDR1 is KGHSH and CDR2 LQKENI. V lost 2 bases, J lost 4 bases, and 9 bases stayed unmatched. CDR3 region: CASSPAWSGSTTGELFF. CDR3 bases: TGTGCCAGCTCACCAGCGTGGAGCGGGAGTACCACCGGGGAGCTGTTTTTT.

The chain combines TRBV20-1 with TRBJ1-5, with D maybe TRBD1 (5 bases). The CDR3 runs to 12 residues. CDR1 is DFQATT, CDR2 SNEGSKA, per germline (reference sequence). V lost 3 bases and J lost 7, with 10 bases in between. CDR3 region: CSASGGIQPQHF. CDR3 DNA sequence: TGCAGTGCTAGTGGGGGGATACAGCCCCAGCATTTT.

This clonotype has only one observation. The chain employs TRBV20-1 and TRBJ2-3, with a tentative D call TRBD2 (7 bases). The V end was cut by 5 bases, the J end by 2 bases, with 17 bases between. Germline V gene lookup returns CDR1 DFQATT and CDR2 SNEGSKA (reference sequence). The CDR3 length is 15 residues. As DNA, the CDR3 is TGCAGTGCTCGAGGGGGGCGGGGGAACACAGATACGCAGTATTTT. This codes for CSARGGRGNTDTQYF.

In this sample, this clonotype turned up once. The rearrangement links TRBV29-1 to TRBJ2-5; 9 positions agree with TRBD1. The CDR3 is 13 amino acids. Per the germline V gene, CDR1 is SQVTM and CDR2 is ANQGSEA. V was pared by 5 bases and J by 4 bases, with 5 bases of the junction left unmatched. The CDR3 sequence is CSVRWDRVETQYF. The CDR3 coding sequence is TGCAGCGTTAGATGGGACAGGGTAGAGACCCAGTACTTC. Drawing the rest from reference TRBV29-1 and TRBJ2-5, the complete variable domain is SAVISQKPSRDICQRGTSLTIQCQVDSQVTMMFWYRQQPGQSLTLIATANQGSEATYESGFVIDKFPISRPNLTFSTLTVSNMSPEDSSIYLCSVRWDRVETQYFGPGTRLLVL.

The J gene is TRBJ2-3, the V gene TRBV11-2, with D perhaps matching TRBD1 (6 bases). The germline V gene has CDR1 SGHAT and CDR2 FQNNGV. Trimming removed 4 bases from V and 1 base from J, with 15 bases in between. This CDR3 is 16 amino acids long. The CDR3 loop is CASSSRTDLGTDTQYF. The DNA of the CDR3 is TGTGCCAGCAGCTCCAGGACAGACTTGGGCACAGATACGCAGTATTTT.

This rearrangement joins TRBV9 to TRBJ2-2; possibly TRBD2 for D (5 bases). The germline V and J ends were trimmed by 3 bases and 7 bases, with 10 bases remaining between them. Germline V gene sequence: CDR1 SGDLS, CDR2 YYNGEE. This CDR3 comprises 13 residues. For the CDR3, the DNA is TGTGCCAGCAGCGCCCCTGAGGGCGGGGAGCTGTTTTTT. Amino acids: CASSAPEGGELFF.

The rearrangement joins TRBV20-1 to TRBJ2-3; TRBD2 might be the D (5 bases). From germline, CDR1 is DFQATT and CDR2 SNEGSKA (reference sequence). Between the trimmed V and J ends, which lost 1 base and 8 bases, there was a span of 7 bases. The CDR3 has 11 residues. Written as DNA, the CDR3 is TGCAGTGCTAGAGGCCGGGGTACGCAGTATTTT. Translation gives CSARGRGTQYF.

The V and J genes are TRBV5-1 and TRBJ2-7; perhaps TRBD2 as D (5 bases). Germline V gene data show CDR1 as SGHRS and CDR2 as YFSETQ. Trimming left V 2 bases short and J 7 bases short, with 13 bases between. CDR3 size: 13 residues. CDR3 sequence (DNA): TGCGCCAGCAGCTTTCAAGACCCGGGGGAGCAGTACTTC. This sequence encodes CASSFQDPGEQYF.

The genes are TRBV5-1 and TRBJ2-5; possibly TRBD2 for D (6 bases). This CDR3 has 15 residues. Germline CDR1 reads SGHRS; CDR2 reads YFSETQ. Trimming removed 4 bases at V and 2 bases at J, with 15 bases between. The chain's CDR3 is CASSPGGTGQETQYF. CDR3 nucleotides: TGCGCCAGCAGCCCCGGGGGAACAGGTCAAGAGACCCAGTACTTC. Full variable domain (outside the CDR3, taken from reference TRBV5-1 and TRBJ2-5): KAGVTQTPRYLIKTRGQQVTLSCSPISGHRSVSWYQQTPGQGLQFLFEYFSETQRNKGNFPGRFSGRQFSNSRSEMNVSTLELGDSALYLCASSPGGTGQETQYFGPGTRLLVL.

In its sample, this clonotype was seen once. This chain connects TRBV10-2 to TRBJ2-5; no clear D gene. V was pared by 2 bases and J by 7 bases, with 5 bases between. This CDR3 is built from 11 residues. Germline CDR1 and CDR2: WSHSY and SAAADI. CDR3 coding DNA: TGCGCCAGCAGTGAGCGGAGGACCCAGTACTTC. Translating it yields CASSERRTQYF.

The chain has TRBV23-1 and TRBJ1-2; D is unclear. TRBV23-1 is labeled an ORF, and its function is uncertain. CDR3 length: 12 residues. The V end lost 2 bases, the J end lost 8 bases, and 9 bases lay between the germline ends. CDR3 protein: CASSQKASGYTF. In DNA form, the CDR3 reads TGCGCCAGCAGTCAAAAGGCCAGCGGCTACACCTTC.

This rearrangement joins TRBV15 to TRBJ1-1; unclear D gene. The V gene's germline CDR1 is LNHNV and CDR2 YYDKDF (reference sequence). The V end was cut by 4 bases, the J end by 0 bases, with 6 bases between. CDR3 length: 13 amino acids. The CDR3 is CATSTDLNTEAFF. The CDR3 DNA follows: TGTGCCACCAGCACAGACCTGAACACTGAAGCTTTCTTT.